These 29 T cell receptor beta chains share one sample of origin, sequenced in a study of T cell responses to AZD1222 COVID-19 vaccine. Sequencing used immunoSEQ multiplex PCR; TCRdb keeps in-frame clones, though not all of them. The table has 98,000 or so clones, about 93% seen once; the top ten hold 4% to 5.5%. Specimen: peripheral blood, collected on day 0 of AZD1222 vaccination. The origin of the receptors is an adult in good health.

J is TRBJ1-3 and V is TRBV5-5, with D hard to call. CDR1 and CDR2 from the germline V gene are SGHKS and YYEKEE (reference sequence). This CDR3 comprises 14 residues. Between the trimmed V and J ends, which lost 4 bases and 4 bases, there was a span of 12 bases. CDR3 in DNA: TGTGCCAGCAGCCTTTCCGACACGGGAAACACCATATATTTT. The encoded protein is CASSLSDTGNTIYF.

V is TRBV2 and J is TRBJ1-6; D is undetermined. Germline lookup yields CDR1 SNHLY and CDR2 FYNNEI. The length of the CDR3 is 14 residues. Trimming stripped 3 bases from V and 6 bases from J, with 9 bases between. This CDR3 reads CASSEEAANSPLHF. The DNA of the CDR3 is TGTGCCAGCAGTGAGGAGGCAGCTAATTCACCCCTCCACTTT. Full variable domain (missing parts from reference TRBV2 and TRBJ1-6): EPEVTQTPSHQVTQMGQEVILRCVPISNHLYFYWYRQILGQKVEFLVSFYNNEISEKSEIFDDQFSVERPDGSNFTLKIRSTKLEDSAMYFCASSEEAANSPLHFGNGTRLTVT.

The CDR3: CAWSPAHTPRAKNIQYF. DNA for the CDR3: TGTGCCTGGAGTCCCGCCCACACACCTAGAGCCAAAAACATTCAGTACTTC. The V gene is TRBV30, the J gene TRBJ2-4; D ambiguous. V dropped 2 bases and J dropped 0 bases, with 17 bases sitting between them. The CDR3 has 17 residues. CDR1 and CDR2 (germline): GTSNPN, SVGIG (reference sequence).

The rearrangement links TRBV4-1 to TRBJ2-5; the match to TRBD2 covers 10 bases. CDR3 length: 15 amino acids. Germline V gene sequence: CDR1 MGHRA, CDR2 YSYEKL. Trimming at V came to 4 bases and at J to 7 bases, leaving 9 bases not matched to a gene. CDR3 DNA: TGCGCCAGCAGCCGGACTAGCGGACCCCTTTGGACCCAGTACTTC. It specifies CASSRTSGPLWTQYF.

In DNA form, the CDR3 reads TGTGCCAGCAGCCCCTCGCTTACTAGCGGGAGCTACGAGCAGTACTTC. It encodes CASSPSLTSGSYEQYF. J is TRBJ2-7 and V is TRBV7-2, with TRBD2 identical over 11 bases. V lost 5 bases, J lost 3 bases, and 9 bases stayed unmatched. Germline CDR1 reads SGHTA; CDR2 reads FQGNSA. The CDR3 spans 16 residues.

J is TRBJ2-7 and V is TRBV6-5; 7 positions match TRBD2. This CDR3 contains 13 residues. Germline loops: CDR1 MNHEY, CDR2 SVGAGI. Unmatched junction bases numbered 8, after V lost 6 bases and J lost 6 bases. The CDR3 protein is CASRSRGFSEQYF. Written as DNA, the CDR3 is TGTGCCAGCAGATCGCGGGGGTTTAGCGAGCAGTACTTC.

The chain recombines TRBV19 with TRBJ2-3; D unclear. The germline V gene encodes CDR1 LNHDA and CDR2 SQIVND (reference sequence). Trimming stripped 4 bases from V and 4 bases from J, with 12 bases between. The CDR3 is made up of 14 amino acids. CDR3 sequence reads: CASSRWQESDTQYF. In DNA, the CDR3 is TGTGCCAGTAGTAGGTGGCAGGAATCAGATACGCAGTATTTT. The full variable domain, its missing parts supplied by reference TRBV19 and TRBJ2-3, is DGGITQSPKYLFRKEGQNVTLSCEQNLNHDAMYWYRQDPGQGLRLIYYSQIVNDFQKGDIAEGYSVSREKKESFPLTVTSAQKNPTAFYLCASSRWQESDTQYFGPGTRLTVL.

The chain is built from TRBV7-8 and TRBJ2-2; D is uncertain. V shed 2 bases and J shed 2 bases, with 3 bases lying between them. This CDR3 region has 13 residues. Per germline, CDR1 SGHVS and CDR2 FQNEAQ. The CDR3 sequence is CASSLRNTGELFF. CDR3 in DNA: TGTGCCAGCAGCTTACGAAACACCGGGGAGCTGTTTTTT.

The rearrangement uses TRBV4-1 and TRBJ2-5; 12 bases match TRBD2. CDR1 is MGHRA and CDR2 is YSYEKL in the germline V gene. The ends lost 0 bases at V and 2 bases at J; junction bases unmatched: 1. This CDR3 is 16 amino acids long. CDR3 region: CASSQDGTSGQETQYF. The DNA of the CDR3 is TGCGCCAGCAGCCAAGACGGGACTAGCGGGCAAGAGACCCAGTACTTC.

This clone appeared once. V usage is TRBV4-1 and J usage is TRBJ1-1; D is perhaps TRBD1 (6 bases). The CDR3 contains 17 residues. Germline CDR1 MGHRA, CDR2 YSYEKL. V was clipped by 3 bases and J by 0 bases, with 17 bases between them. The CDR3: CASSQEGQSHMNTEAFF. DNA for the CDR3: TGCGCCAGCAGCCAGGAGGGACAAAGTCATATGAACACTGAAGCTTTCTTT.

The rearrangement uses TRBV11-2 and TRBJ2-5, with no clear D. This CDR3 comprises 16 residues. Trimming shortened V by 5 bases and J by 2 bases, and 18 bases separated the two germline ends. The V gene's germline CDR1 is SGHAT and CDR2 FQNNGV. CDR3 loop: CASSEVGYPNQETQYF. The CDR3 coding sequence is TGTGCCAGCAGCGAAGTCGGGTATCCTAATCAAGAGACCCAGTACTTC.

The J gene is TRBJ2-1, the V gene TRBV27; unclear D gene. This CDR3 region has 12 residues. Per the germline V gene, CDR1 is MNHEY and CDR2 is SMNVEV (reference sequence). Trimming took off 6 bases at V and 7 bases at J, with 10 bases between the two ends. The CDR3 DNA reads TGTGCCAGCAGCCAGGTGGGGAATGAGCAGTTCTTC. Its translation: CASSQVGNEQFF.

The gene calls are TRBV14 and TRBJ1-1; D uncertain. The germline gives CDR1 SGHDN, CDR2 FVKESK. This CDR3 region has 13 residues. Trimming took off 3 bases at V and 0 bases at J, with 5 bases between the two ends. This chain's CDR3 is CASSQLMNTEAFF. CDR3 in DNA: TGTGCCAGCAGCCAGCTCATGAACACTGAAGCTTTCTTT.

The J gene is TRBJ2-1, the V gene TRBV19; 10 nucleotides agree with TRBD1. The CDR3 spans 14 residues. The germline gives CDR1 LNHDA, CDR2 SQIVND (reference sequence). The trim removed 6 bases at V and 8 bases at J, leaving 7 bases unmatched. The CDR3 DNA reads as TGTGCCAGTAGGACCAGGGACAGGGGCGATGAGCAGTTCTTC. Translation: CASRTRDRGDEQFF.

J is TRBJ1-1 and V is TRBV5-5; no definite D call. Germline V gives CDR1 SGHKS, CDR2 YYEKEE (reference sequence). This CDR3 region has 13 residues. V dropped 0 bases and J dropped 0 bases, with 3 bases sitting between them. The CDR3, as DNA: TGTGCCAGCAGCTTGGGATTGAACACTGAAGCTTTCTTT. Residues: CASSLGLNTEAFF.

V gene TRBV7-6 combines with J gene TRBJ1-2; D call uncertain. The CDR3 consists of 16 residues. V was shortened by 5 bases and J by 2 bases, with 18 bases between the two germline ends. CDR1 and CDR2 (germline): SGHVS, FNYEAQ. CDR3 sequence: CASSPTQLSSNYGYTF. Here the CDR3 DNA reads TGTGCCAGCAGCCCAACCCAACTAAGTTCGAACTATGGCTACACCTTC.

This chain connects TRBV6-5 to TRBJ2-2; 7 bases agree with TRBD1. The CDR3 is 14 amino acids. Germline V CDR1 and CDR2: MNHEY, SVGAGI. Trimming took 6 bases from V and 6 from J; bases not matched to a gene: 7. The CDR3 spells CASSQTGPSGELFF. As DNA, the CDR3 is TGTGCCAGCAGCCAGACAGGGCCGTCCGGGGAGCTGTTTTTT.

The chain uses TRBV15 and TRBJ2-7, with a weak D call TRBD1 (6 bases). V shed 0 bases and J shed 2 bases, with 8 bases lying between them. CDR1 and CDR2 (germline): LNHNV, YYDKDF (reference sequence). The CDR3 extends over 14 amino acids. The CDR3 sequence: CATSRDGQTYEQYF. CDR3 nucleotide sequence: TGTGCCACCAGCAGAGATGGACAGACCTACGAGCAGTACTTC.

The V gene is TRBV5-1, the J gene TRBJ2-2; D is perhaps TRBD1 or TRBD2 (5 bases each). The germline V gene encodes CDR1 SGHRS and CDR2 YFSETQ. The CDR3 is made up of 17 amino acids. Trimming stripped 0 bases from V and 3 bases from J, with 15 bases between. CDR3 bases: TGCGCCAGCAGCTTGGGGGGGTCTACCTTCCACACCGGGGAGCTGTTTTTT. It specifies CASSLGGSTFHTGELFF.

The V and J genes are TRBV28 and TRBJ1-2; perhaps TRBD1 as D (6 bases). From germline, CDR1 is MDHEN and CDR2 SYDVKM. Trimming cost V 2 bases and J 8 bases, with 12 bases left between them. The CDR3 totals 13 residues. The CDR3 sequence: CASSLTGTGGYTF. The CDR3 DNA is TGTGCCAGCAGTTTAACAGGGACGGGAGGCTACACCTTC.

The rearrangement links TRBV11-3 to TRBJ2-5; the D is unclear. Germline V lookup: CDR1 SGHNT, CDR2 YENEEA. The CDR3 consists of 15 residues. The germline V and J ends were trimmed by 4 bases and 5 bases, with 17 bases remaining between them. The CDR3 loop is CASSSLEAVGETQYF. The CDR3 DNA is TGTGCCAGCAGCTCTCTAGAGGCTGTTGGGGAGACCCAGTACTTC.

The chain combines TRBV19 with TRBJ1-2; D perhaps matches TRBD1 (5 bases). The CDR3 spans 14 residues. V was trimmed by 5 bases and J by 8 bases, leaving 18 bases between them. Germline V CDR1 and CDR2: LNHDA, SQIVND (reference sequence). CDR3 residues: CASSSHGGSNGYTF. For the CDR3, the DNA is TGTGCCAGTAGTTCCCATGGGGGGAGTAACGGCTACACCTTC.

V is TRBV28 and J is TRBJ2-7; D not certain. This CDR3 has 13 residues. In germline, CDR1 is MDHEN, CDR2 SYDVKM. The V end was cut by 4 bases, the J end by 3 bases, with 10 bases between. For the CDR3, the DNA is TGTGCCAGCAGTTCCCCATATATCTACGAGCAGTACTTC. Translation gives CASSSPYIYEQYF.

This clone was observed a handful of times. The chain carries TRBV3-1 (or the pseudogene TRBV3-2) and TRBJ1-6, with 9 bases lining up with TRBD1. Trimming removed 2 bases from V and 11 bases from J; junction bases left unmatched: 7. There are 15 residues in the CDR3. The germline V gene encodes CDR1 LGHDT and CDR2 YNNKEL (reference sequence). In nucleotides, the CDR3 is TGTGCCAGCAGCCAAATGGGACAGGGAGGACCACCCCTCCACTTT. Amino acid sequence: CASSQMGQGGPPLHF.

V gene TRBV2 combines with J gene TRBJ1-6, with 8 positions matching TRBD1. With 9 bases clipped from V and 7 bases from J, the junction kept 8 bases outside the gene matches. The CDR3 loop spans 14 amino acids. The germline gives CDR1 SNHLY, CDR2 FYNNEI. The CDR3 reads CASAGGWGNSPLHF. The CDR3 DNA reads TGTGCCAGTGCAGGGGGCTGGGGGAATTCACCCCTCCACTTT.

The rearrangement joins TRBV12-5 to TRBJ2-1; D might be TRBD1 (6 bases). The CDR3 contains 14 residues. The germline CDR1 and CDR2 sequences are LGHNT and FRNRAP. The V gene lost 9 bases and the J gene lost 2 bases, with 14 bases spanning the gap. In DNA form, the CDR3 reads TGTGCTAGGGGACGACAGGATACCTACAATGAGCAGTTCTTC. Residues: CARGRQDTYNEQFF.

The V call is TRBV7-2, the J call TRBJ2-3, with D uncertain. The V gene's germline CDR1 is SGHTA and CDR2 FQGNSA. V was clipped by 2 bases and J by 6 bases, with 12 bases between them. The CDR3 sequence is 14 residues long. CDR3 sequence: CASSLSSAVDTQYF. The CDR3 DNA reads as TGTGCCAGCAGCTTATCCAGCGCAGTCGATACGCAGTATTTT. Using reference TRBV7-2 and TRBJ2-3 for the parts outside the CDR3, the full variable domain is GAGVSQSPSNKVTEKGKDVELRCDPISGHTALYWYRQSLGQGLEFLIYFQGNSAPDKSGLPSDRFSAERTGGSVSTLTIQRTQQEDSAVYLCASSLSSAVDTQYFGPGTRLTVL.

The J gene is TRBJ1-1, the V gene TRBV6-5, with D hard to call. The CDR3 is 13 residues long. Germline-derived CDR1 and CDR2 are MNHEY and SVGAGI. Trimming removed 6 bases at V and 3 bases at J, with 11 bases between. The DNA for the CDR3 is TGTGCCAGCAGATGGACCCAGGACACTGAAGCTTTCTTT. It codes for CASRWTQDTEAFF.

Note on this clone: Its ends do not fully match the called genes, so a read error is possible. V gene TRBV7-9 combines with J gene TRBJ2-1; 11 bases agree with TRBD2. The CDR3 totals 14 residues. CDR1 is SEHNR and CDR2 is FQNEAQ in the germline V gene (reference sequence). CDR3 amino acids: CASSVAGGGSEQFF. Written as DNA, the CDR3 is TGTGCCAGCAGCGTAGCGGGAGGGGGGTCGGAGCAGTTCTTC. Looking up the rest from reference TRBV7-9 and TRBJ2-1 gives the full variable domain: DTGVSQNPRHKITKRGQNVTFRCDPISEHNRLYWYRQTLGQGPEFLTYFQNEAQLEKSRLLSDRFSAERPKGSFSTLEIQRTEQGDSAMYLCASSVAGGGSEQFFGPGTRLTVL.